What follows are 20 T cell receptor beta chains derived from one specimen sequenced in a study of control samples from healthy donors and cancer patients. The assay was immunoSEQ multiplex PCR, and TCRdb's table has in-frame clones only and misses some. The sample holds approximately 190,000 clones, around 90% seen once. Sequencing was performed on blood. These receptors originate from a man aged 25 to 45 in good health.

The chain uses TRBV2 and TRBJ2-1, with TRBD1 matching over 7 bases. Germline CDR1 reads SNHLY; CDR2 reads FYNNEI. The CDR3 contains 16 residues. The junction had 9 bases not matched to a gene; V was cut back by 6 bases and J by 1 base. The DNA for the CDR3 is TGTGCCAGCAGAACCAGGGCAGGGGGTTCCTACAATGAGCAGTTCTTC. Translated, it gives CASRTRAGGSYNEQFF.

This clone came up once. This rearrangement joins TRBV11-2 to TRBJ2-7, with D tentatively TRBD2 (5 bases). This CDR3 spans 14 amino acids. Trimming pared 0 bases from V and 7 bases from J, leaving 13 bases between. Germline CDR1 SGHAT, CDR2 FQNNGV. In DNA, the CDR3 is TGTGCCAGCAGCTTAGATGGGCTAACGGGGGAGCAGTACTTC. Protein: CASSLDGLTGEQYF.

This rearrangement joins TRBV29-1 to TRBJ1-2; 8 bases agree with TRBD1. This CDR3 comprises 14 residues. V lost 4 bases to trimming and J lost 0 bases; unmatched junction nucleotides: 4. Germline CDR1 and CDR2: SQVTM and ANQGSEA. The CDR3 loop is CSVADRAANYGYTF. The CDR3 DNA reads TGCAGCGTTGCGGACAGGGCCGCTAACTATGGCTACACCTTC.

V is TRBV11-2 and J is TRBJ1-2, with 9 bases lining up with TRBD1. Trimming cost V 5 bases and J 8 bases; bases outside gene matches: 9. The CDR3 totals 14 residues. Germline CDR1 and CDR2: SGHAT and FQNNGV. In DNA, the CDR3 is TGTGCCAGCAGCACCCGGGACAGGGATGTCGGCTACACCTTC. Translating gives CASSTRDRDVGYTF.

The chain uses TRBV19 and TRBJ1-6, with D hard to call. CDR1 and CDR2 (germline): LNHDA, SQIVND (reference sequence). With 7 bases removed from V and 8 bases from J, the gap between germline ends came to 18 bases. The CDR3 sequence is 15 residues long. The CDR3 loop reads CASTGTDRRYSPLHF. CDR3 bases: TGTGCCAGTACTGGTACCGACCGTAGGTATTCACCCCTCCACTTT.

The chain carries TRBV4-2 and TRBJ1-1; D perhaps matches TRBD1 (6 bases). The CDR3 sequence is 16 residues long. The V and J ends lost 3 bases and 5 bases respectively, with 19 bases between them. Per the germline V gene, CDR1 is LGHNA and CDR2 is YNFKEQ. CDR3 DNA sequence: TGTGCCAGCAGCCAGACCATTACCGGGGGGCGGACTGAAGCTTTCTTT. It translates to CASSQTITGGRTEAFF.

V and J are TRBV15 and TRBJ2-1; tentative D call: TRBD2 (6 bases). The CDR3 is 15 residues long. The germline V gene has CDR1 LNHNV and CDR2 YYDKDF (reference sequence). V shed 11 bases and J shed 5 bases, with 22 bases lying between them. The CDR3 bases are TGTGCCTCCCAGTACGGGGGAAACCCTAACAATGAGCAGTTCTTC. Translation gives CASQYGGNPNNEQFF.

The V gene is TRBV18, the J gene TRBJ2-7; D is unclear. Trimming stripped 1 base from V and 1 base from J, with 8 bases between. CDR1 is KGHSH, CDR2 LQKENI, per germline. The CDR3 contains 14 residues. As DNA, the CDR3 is TGTGCCAGCTCACCACAGGAAGGGTCCTACGAGCAGTACTTC. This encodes CASSPQEGSYEQYF.

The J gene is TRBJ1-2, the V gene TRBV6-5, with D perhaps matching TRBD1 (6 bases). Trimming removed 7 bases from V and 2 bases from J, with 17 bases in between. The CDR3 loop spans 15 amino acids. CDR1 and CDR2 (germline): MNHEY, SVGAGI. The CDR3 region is CASTRGHGRNYGYTF. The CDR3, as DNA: TGTGCCAGCACGCGGGGACACGGGAGAAACTATGGCTACACCTTC.

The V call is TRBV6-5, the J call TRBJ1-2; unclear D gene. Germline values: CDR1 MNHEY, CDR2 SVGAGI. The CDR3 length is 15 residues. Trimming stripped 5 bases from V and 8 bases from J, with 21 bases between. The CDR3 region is CASSPHEGRVFGYTF. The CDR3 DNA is TGTGCCAGCAGTCCTCATGAAGGGAGGGTATTCGGCTACACCTTC.

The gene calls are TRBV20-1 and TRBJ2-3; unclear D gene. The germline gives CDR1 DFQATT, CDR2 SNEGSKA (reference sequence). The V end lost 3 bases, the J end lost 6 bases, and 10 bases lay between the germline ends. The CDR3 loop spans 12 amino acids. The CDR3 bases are TGCAGTGCTAGTCGTGGCCGTGATACGCAGTATTTT. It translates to CSASRGRDTQYF.

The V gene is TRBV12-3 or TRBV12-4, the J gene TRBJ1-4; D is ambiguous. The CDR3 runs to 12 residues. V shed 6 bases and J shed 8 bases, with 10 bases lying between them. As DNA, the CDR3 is TGTGCCAGCAGCTCTGTCGACGAAAAACTGTTTTTT. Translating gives CASSSVDEKLFF.

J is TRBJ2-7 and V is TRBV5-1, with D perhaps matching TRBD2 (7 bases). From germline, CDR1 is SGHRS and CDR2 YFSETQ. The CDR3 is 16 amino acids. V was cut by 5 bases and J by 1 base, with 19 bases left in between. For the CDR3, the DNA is TGCGCCAGCAGTGGTGGGGGGGCCTTATTTTCCTACGAGCAGTACTTC. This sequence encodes CASSGGGALFSYEQYF.

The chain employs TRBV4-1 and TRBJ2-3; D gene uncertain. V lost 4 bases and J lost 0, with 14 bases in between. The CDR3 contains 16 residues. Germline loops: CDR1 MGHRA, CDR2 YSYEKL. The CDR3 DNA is TGCGCCAGCAGCCCCGTCCCCCGGACGAGCACAGATACGCAGTATTTT. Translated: CASSPVPRTSTDTQYF.

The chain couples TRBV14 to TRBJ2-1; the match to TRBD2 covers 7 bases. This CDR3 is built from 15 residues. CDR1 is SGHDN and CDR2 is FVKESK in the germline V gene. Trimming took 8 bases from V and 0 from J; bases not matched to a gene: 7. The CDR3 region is CASSLALSSYNEQFF. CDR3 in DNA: TGTGCCAGCTCACTAGCGTTGAGCTCCTACAATGAGCAGTTCTTC.

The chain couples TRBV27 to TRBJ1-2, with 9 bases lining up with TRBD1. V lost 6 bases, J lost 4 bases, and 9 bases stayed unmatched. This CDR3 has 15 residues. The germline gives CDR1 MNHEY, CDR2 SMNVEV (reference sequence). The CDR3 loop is CASSPGDRASYGYTF. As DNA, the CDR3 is TGTGCCAGCAGCCCCGGGGACAGGGCTTCCTATGGCTACACCTTC.

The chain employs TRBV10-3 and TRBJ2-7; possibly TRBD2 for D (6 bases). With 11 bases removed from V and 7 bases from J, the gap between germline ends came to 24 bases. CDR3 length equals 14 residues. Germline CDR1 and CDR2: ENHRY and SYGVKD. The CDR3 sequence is CASQPRDWGGEQYF. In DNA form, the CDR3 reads TGTGCCTCCCAACCCCGGGACTGGGGTGGTGAGCAGTACTTC.

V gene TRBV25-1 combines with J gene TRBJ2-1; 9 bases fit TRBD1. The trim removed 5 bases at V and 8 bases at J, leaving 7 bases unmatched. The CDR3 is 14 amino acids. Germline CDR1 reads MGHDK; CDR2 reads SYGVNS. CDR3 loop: CASSKGQGRYEQFF. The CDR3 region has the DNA TGTGCCAGCAGTAAAGGACAGGGGAGGTATGAGCAGTTCTTC.

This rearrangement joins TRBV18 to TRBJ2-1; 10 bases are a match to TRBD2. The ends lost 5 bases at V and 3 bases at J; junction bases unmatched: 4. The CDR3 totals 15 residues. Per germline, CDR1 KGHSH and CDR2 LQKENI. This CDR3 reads CASSSSGGVYNEQFF. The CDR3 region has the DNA TGTGCCAGCTCAAGCAGCGGGGGGGTCTACAATGAGCAGTTCTTC.

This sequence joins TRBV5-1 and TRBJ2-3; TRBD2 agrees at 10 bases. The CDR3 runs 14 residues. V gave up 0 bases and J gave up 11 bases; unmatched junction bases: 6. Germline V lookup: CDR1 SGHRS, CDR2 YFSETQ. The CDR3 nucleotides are TGCGCCAGCAGCTTGGTGGCTAGCGGGGGTCAGCAGTATTTT. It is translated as CASSLVASGGQQYF.